A selection of T cell receptor beta chains follows, all from one sample in a study of T cells after yellow fever vaccination. Each CDR3 protein is one row after TCRdb ran MiXCR on the 5' RACE reads. The data show over 150,000 distinct CDR3 sequences, with 6.2% seen just once and 2.9% held by the top ten. The material was CD4+ T cells sorted from PBMCs, obtained on the day of the first yellow fever vaccination. The receptors come from a young man who received the YFV17D yellow fever vaccine. CDR3s include the opening cysteine and the closing phenylalanine or tryptophan. Fields, in order: D gene, J gene, CDR3 length, V gene, clone size, CDR3 DNA, CDR3 protein. D genes are given only for firm matches. Clone sizes are given selectively: once, few, many, or a class where the clone is expanded.

d_gene: -; j_gene: TRBJ2-1; len: 11; v_gene: TRBV5-1; abundance: many; CDR3nt: TGCGCCAGCAGTAGCGGCAATGAGCAGTTCTTC; CDR3aa: CASSSGNEQFF
d_gene: -; j_gene: TRBJ2-3; len: 14; v_gene: TRBV5-6; abundance: -; CDR3nt: TGTGCCAGCAGCTTGGGGGGGGCCCCAGATACGCAGTATTTT; CDR3aa: CASSLGGAPDTQYF
d_gene: TRBD1; j_gene: TRBJ1-1; len: 13; v_gene: TRBV29-1; abundance: many; CDR3nt: TGCAGCGTTGTGGGACAGGGTATCACTGAAGCTTTCTTT; CDR3aa: CSVVGQGITEAFF
d_gene: -; j_gene: TRBJ1-3; len: 11; v_gene: TRBV7-9; abundance: -; CDR3nt: TGTGCCAGCAGGGCGTCAAACACCATATATTTT; CDR3aa: CASRASNTIYF
d_gene: -; j_gene: TRBJ1-3; len: 16; v_gene: TRBV6-1; abundance: -; CDR3nt: TGTGCCAGCAGCCCAACGCTCCAGAGCTCTGGAAACACCATATATTTT; CDR3aa: CASSPTLQSSGNTIYF
d_gene: TRBD2; j_gene: TRBJ2-1; len: 15; v_gene: TRBV7-2; abundance: -; CDR3nt: TGTGCCAGCAGCTTAGCGCGGGAGATCACCTATGAGCAGTTCTTC; CDR3aa: CASSLAREITYEQFF
d_gene: -; j_gene: TRBJ2-3; len: 12; v_gene: TRBV28; abundance: many; CDR3nt: TGTGCCAGCAGTTTAATCATTCATACGCAGTATTTT; CDR3aa: CASSLIIHTQYF
d_gene: TRBD1; j_gene: TRBJ2-7; len: 12; v_gene: TRBV5-1; abundance: -; CDR3nt: TGCGCCAGCGGGACAGGGGCCTACGAGCAGTACTTC; CDR3aa: CASGTGAYEQYF
d_gene: -; j_gene: TRBJ2-7; len: 13; v_gene: TRBV7-9; abundance: -; CDR3nt: TGTGCCAGCAGCGCGACCGGGGTTTCCGAGCAGTACTTC; CDR3aa: CASSATGVSEQYF
d_gene: -; j_gene: TRBJ2-1; len: 13; v_gene: TRBV29-1; abundance: -; CDR3nt: TGCAGCGTTGTACGGGGGTCTTACAATGAGCAGTTCTTC; CDR3aa: CSVVRGSYNEQFF
d_gene: TRBD2; j_gene: TRBJ2-3; len: 15; v_gene: TRBV5-1; abundance: many; CDR3nt: TGCGCCAGCGGCCTGACTAGCGGGGGACCAGATACGCAGTATTTT; CDR3aa: CASGLTSGGPDTQYF
d_gene: TRBD1; j_gene: TRBJ2-1; len: 14; v_gene: TRBV29-1; abundance: -; CDR3nt: TGCAGCGTTGAGGGGACAGGGGCTAGCAATGAGCAGTTCTTC; CDR3aa: CSVEGTGASNEQFF
d_gene: -; j_gene: TRBJ1-1; len: 14; v_gene: TRBV5-1; abundance: -; CDR3nt: TGCGCCAGCAGCTTGGACACTATGAACACTGAAGCTTTCTTT; CDR3aa: CASSLDTMNTEAFF
d_gene: TRBD2; j_gene: TRBJ2-1; len: 16; v_gene: TRBV3-1; abundance: -; CDR3nt: TGTGCCAGCAGCTTCGACCTAGCGGGAGAGCATTATGAGCAGTTCTTC; CDR3aa: CASSFDLAGEHYEQFF
d_gene: -; j_gene: TRBJ2-1; len: 17; v_gene: TRBV12-5; abundance: many; CDR3nt: TGTGCTAGTGGTTCGGGCAGGCGGCCGGTGGCCTACAATGAGCAGTTCTTC; CDR3aa: CASGSGRRPVAYNEQFF
d_gene: -; j_gene: TRBJ1-3; len: 13; v_gene: TRBV12-3/TRBV12-4; abundance: many; CDR3nt: TGTGCCAGCAGGGGTGACTCTGGAAACACCATATATTTT; CDR3aa: CASRGDSGNTIYF
d_gene: -; j_gene: TRBJ1-5; len: 15; v_gene: TRBV30; abundance: -; CDR3nt: TGTGCCTGGGAACCCCAGGGGCTCCCCCCTCAGCCCCAGCATTTT; CDR3aa: CAWEPQGLPPQPQHF
d_gene: -; j_gene: TRBJ2-5; len: 13; v_gene: TRBV6-6; abundance: many; CDR3nt: TGTGCCAGCAGTTACATGGGGTCCGAGACCCAGTACTTC; CDR3aa: CASSYMGSETQYF
d_gene: TRBD2; j_gene: TRBJ2-5; len: 16; v_gene: TRBV4-3; abundance: few; CDR3nt: TGCGCCAGCAGCCAAGATGGCGGGGGGACCGCAGAGACCCAGTACTTC; CDR3aa: CASSQDGGGTAETQYF
d_gene: -; j_gene: TRBJ2-7; len: 14; v_gene: TRBV7-2; abundance: many; CDR3nt: TGTGCCAGCAGCCCGTCCGGCGACCCCTACGAGCAGTACTTC; CDR3aa: CASSPSGDPYEQYF
d_gene: TRBD1; j_gene: TRBJ1-2; len: 15; v_gene: TRBV5-1; abundance: many; CDR3nt: TGCGCCAGCAGCGTAGGGACAGCGATTAACTATGGCTACACCTTC; CDR3aa: CASSVGTAINYGYTF
d_gene: TRBD1; j_gene: TRBJ2-1; len: 18; v_gene: TRBV3-1; abundance: few; CDR3nt: TGTGCCAGCAGCCAAGATCTTGGGACAGGGGGCTCCTACAATGAGCAGTTCTTC; CDR3aa: CASSQDLGTGGSYNEQFF
d_gene: TRBD2; j_gene: TRBJ2-5; len: 16; v_gene: TRBV27; abundance: -; CDR3nt: TGTGCCAGCCCCTCGAGGCTAGCGGGGGGCCAAGAGACCCAGTACTTC; CDR3aa: CASPSRLAGGQETQYF
d_gene: -; j_gene: TRBJ2-1; len: 13; v_gene: TRBV9; abundance: many; CDR3nt: TGTGCCAGCAGCGTGGGCCACTGGAATGAGCAGTTCTTC; CDR3aa: CASSVGHWNEQFF
d_gene: TRBD2; j_gene: TRBJ2-2; len: 17; v_gene: TRBV10-3; abundance: many; CDR3nt: TGTGCCATCAGTGCGACTAGCGGGGGGGCCAATGGAGGGGAGCTGTTTTTT; CDR3aa: CAISATSGGANGGELFF
d_gene: -; j_gene: TRBJ1-1; len: 12; v_gene: TRBV7-9; abundance: -; CDR3nt: TGTGCCAGCAGCTCTAGACAGGATTCAGCTTTCTTT; CDR3aa: CASSSRQDSAFF
d_gene: -; j_gene: TRBJ2-3; len: 13; v_gene: TRBV11-2; abundance: many; CDR3nt: TGTGCCAGCAGCTGGGACAGCACAGATACGCAGTATTTT; CDR3aa: CASSWDSTDTQYF
d_gene: -; j_gene: TRBJ2-5; len: 14; v_gene: TRBV6-1; abundance: -; CDR3nt: TGTGCCAGCAGGCTTACCGGGGCTATCGGGACCCAGTACTTC; CDR3aa: CASRLTGAIGTQYF
d_gene: TRBD1; j_gene: TRBJ1-6; len: 15; v_gene: TRBV7-3; abundance: many; CDR3nt: TGTGCCAGCAGCTTAACGGGACAGTCTAATTCACCCCTCCACTTT; CDR3aa: CASSLTGQSNSPLHF
d_gene: -; j_gene: TRBJ1-2; len: 15; v_gene: TRBV7-2; abundance: -; CDR3nt: TGTGCCAGCAGCCTCCGCCGGGGCCCACCATATGGCTACACCTTC; CDR3aa: CASSLRRGPPYGYTF
d_gene: TRBD1; j_gene: TRBJ1-4; len: 18; v_gene: TRBV4-1; abundance: -; CDR3nt: TGCGCCAGCAGCCAAGATAAAGGGACAGTATTTGCTAATGAAAAACTGTTTTTT; CDR3aa: CASSQDKGTVFANEKLFF
d_gene: TRBD2; j_gene: TRBJ2-1; len: 14; v_gene: TRBV5-1; abundance: -; CDR3nt: TGCGCCAGCAGCTTGGCCGGTTTAGCGGGCCCTCGGTTCTTC; CDR3aa: CASSLAGLAGPRFF
d_gene: -; j_gene: TRBJ2-1; len: 16; v_gene: TRBV4-3; abundance: -; CDR3nt: TGCGCCAGCAGCCAAGATCTCCAGAGAAACTACAATGAGCAGTTCTTC; CDR3aa: CASSQDLQRNYNEQFF
d_gene: -; j_gene: TRBJ2-1; len: 19; v_gene: TRBV5-1; abundance: many; CDR3nt: TGCGCCAGCAGCCCCACTTTGGTCATATCTGGGCCCTCCTACAATGAGCAGTTCTTC; CDR3aa: CASSPTLVISGPSYNEQFF
d_gene: -; j_gene: TRBJ1-1; len: 15; v_gene: TRBV18; abundance: -; CDR3nt: TGTGCCAGCTCAGCCACGGGGGTGGGAAACACTGAAGCTTTCTTT; CDR3aa: CASSATGVGNTEAFF
d_gene: -; j_gene: TRBJ2-2; len: 16; v_gene: TRBV5-1; abundance: few; CDR3nt: TGCGCCAGCAGCTTGGCCCTGTCCACAGGGACCGGGGAGCTGTTTTTT; CDR3aa: CASSLALSTGTGELFF
d_gene: TRBD2; j_gene: TRBJ2-3; len: 15; v_gene: TRBV7-2; abundance: -; CDR3nt: TGTGCCAGCAGCTTAGCGTGGACTAGAGCAAATACCCAGTATTTT; CDR3aa: CASSLAWTRANTQYF
d_gene: -; j_gene: TRBJ1-5; len: 14; v_gene: TRBV4-3; abundance: few; CDR3nt: TGCGCCAGCAGCCAAGAAGTCCGGAATCAGCCCCAGCATTTT; CDR3aa: CASSQEVRNQPQHF
d_gene: TRBD1; j_gene: TRBJ2-6; len: 16; v_gene: TRBV4-3; abundance: many; CDR3nt: TGCGCCAGCAGCCAAGGACAGGGGGTTGGGGCCAACGTCCTGACTTTC; CDR3aa: CASSQGQGVGANVLTF
d_gene: -; j_gene: TRBJ1-1; len: 13; v_gene: TRBV19; abundance: few; CDR3nt: TGTGCCAGTAGCCTACGTATGAACACTGAAGCTTTCTTT; CDR3aa: CASSLRMNTEAFF
d_gene: -; j_gene: TRBJ1-1; len: 16; v_gene: TRBV6-2/TRBV6-3; abundance: many; CDR3nt: TGTGCCAGCAGTTACTCCCTCGGTGGGGGGGGCACTGAAGCTTTCTTT; CDR3aa: CASSYSLGGGGTEAFF
d_gene: -; j_gene: TRBJ1-1; len: 13; v_gene: TRBV6-2/TRBV6-3; abundance: few; CDR3nt: TGTGCCAGCAGTTGGGACCATCGGACTGAAGCTTTCTTT; CDR3aa: CASSWDHRTEAFF
d_gene: -; j_gene: TRBJ2-1; len: 14; v_gene: TRBV12-3/TRBV12-4; abundance: many; CDR3nt: TGTGCCAGCAGTTTCCGGCGGTCGCGGGATGAGCAGTTCTTC; CDR3aa: CASSFRRSRDEQFF
d_gene: -; j_gene: TRBJ1-2; len: 13; v_gene: TRBV10-3; abundance: many; CDR3nt: TGTGCCATTGCCAGCTCTCTTAACTATGGCTACACCTTC; CDR3aa: CAIASSLNYGYTF
d_gene: -; j_gene: TRBJ1-5; len: 17; v_gene: TRBV9; abundance: many; CDR3nt: TGTGCCAGCAGCGTAGGGCGCGGGGGGACCGCCCATCAGCCCCAGCATTTT; CDR3aa: CASSVGRGGTAHQPQHF
d_gene: TRBD2; j_gene: TRBJ2-3; len: 16; v_gene: TRBV5-1; abundance: many; CDR3nt: TGCGCCAGCAGCTTTACAGCGGGGGTACTCACAGATACGCAGTATTTT; CDR3aa: CASSFTAGVLTDTQYF
d_gene: -; j_gene: TRBJ2-4; len: 14; v_gene: TRBV23-1; abundance: many; CDR3nt: TGCGCCAGCAGTCAATCCGGGGGTGGTTACATTCAGTACTTC; CDR3aa: CASSQSGGGYIQYF
d_gene: -; j_gene: TRBJ1-1; len: 14; v_gene: TRBV6-1; abundance: many; CDR3nt: TGTGCCAGCAGTGAGAGGCAGGGAATCACTGAAGCTTTCTTT; CDR3aa: CASSERQGITEAFF
d_gene: -; j_gene: TRBJ2-3; len: 14; v_gene: TRBV20-1; abundance: many; CDR3nt: TGCAGTGCTCAAAGGCACTACTCCACAGATACGCAGTATTTT; CDR3aa: CSAQRHYSTDTQYF
d_gene: -; j_gene: TRBJ2-5; len: 15; v_gene: TRBV7-2; abundance: many; CDR3nt: TGTGCCAGCAGTTACCAGGGACCGCGCGGGGAGACCCAGTACTTC; CDR3aa: CASSYQGPRGETQYF
d_gene: -; j_gene: TRBJ2-2; len: 14; v_gene: TRBV20-1; abundance: many; CDR3nt: TGCAGTGCGTACGACGGGGCGAACACCGGGGAGCTGTTTTTT; CDR3aa: CSAYDGANTGELFF
d_gene: -; j_gene: TRBJ1-5; len: 14; v_gene: TRBV5-1; abundance: many; CDR3nt: TGCGCCAGCGCCCCCCATGGTGGCAATCAGCCCCAGCATTTT; CDR3aa: CASAPHGGNQPQHF